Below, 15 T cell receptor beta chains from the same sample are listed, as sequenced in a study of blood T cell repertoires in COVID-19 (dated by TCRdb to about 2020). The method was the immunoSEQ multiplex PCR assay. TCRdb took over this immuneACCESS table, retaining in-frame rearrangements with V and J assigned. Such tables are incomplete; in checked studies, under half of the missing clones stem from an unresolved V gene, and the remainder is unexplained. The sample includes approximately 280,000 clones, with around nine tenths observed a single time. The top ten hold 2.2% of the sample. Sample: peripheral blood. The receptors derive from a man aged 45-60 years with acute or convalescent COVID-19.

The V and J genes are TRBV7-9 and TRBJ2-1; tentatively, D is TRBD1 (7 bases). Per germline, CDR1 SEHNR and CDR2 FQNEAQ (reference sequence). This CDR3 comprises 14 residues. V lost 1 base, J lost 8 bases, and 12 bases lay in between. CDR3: CASSLGQGGDEQFF. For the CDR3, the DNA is TGTGCCAGCAGCTTAGGACAGGGCGGGGATGAGCAGTTCTTC. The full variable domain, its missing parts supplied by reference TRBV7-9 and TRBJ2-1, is DTGVSQNPRHKITKRGQNVTFRCDPISEHNRLYWYRQTLGQGPEFLTYFQNEAQLEKSRLLSDRFSAERPKGSFSTLEIQRTEQGDSAMYLCASSLGQGGDEQFFGPGTRLTVL.

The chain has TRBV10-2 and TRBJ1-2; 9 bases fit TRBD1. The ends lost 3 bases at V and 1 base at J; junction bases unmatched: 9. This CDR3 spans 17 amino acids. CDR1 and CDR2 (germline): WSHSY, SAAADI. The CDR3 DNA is TGCGCCAGCAGTGATGCCGGGACAGGGCCGAATAACTATGGCTACACCTTC. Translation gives CASSDAGTGPNNYGYTF.

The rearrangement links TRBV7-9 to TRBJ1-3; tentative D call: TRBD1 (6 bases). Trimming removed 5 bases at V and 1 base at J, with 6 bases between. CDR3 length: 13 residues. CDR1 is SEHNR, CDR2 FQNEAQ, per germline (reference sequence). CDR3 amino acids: CASSQGSGNTIYF. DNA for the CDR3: TGTGCCAGCAGCCAGGGGTCTGGAAACACCATATATTTT.

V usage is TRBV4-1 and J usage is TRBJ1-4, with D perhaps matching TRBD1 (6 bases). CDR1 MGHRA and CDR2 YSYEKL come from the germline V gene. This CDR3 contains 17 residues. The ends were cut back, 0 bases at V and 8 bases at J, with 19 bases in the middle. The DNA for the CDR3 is TGCGCCAGCAGCCAAGATATAGCAGGGGCGCTGGGGGAAAAACTGTTTTTT. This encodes CASSQDIAGALGEKLFF.

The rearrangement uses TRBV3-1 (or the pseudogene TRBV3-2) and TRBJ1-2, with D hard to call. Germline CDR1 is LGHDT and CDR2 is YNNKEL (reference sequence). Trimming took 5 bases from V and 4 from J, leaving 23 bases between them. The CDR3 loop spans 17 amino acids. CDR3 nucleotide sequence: TGTGCCAGCAGCACCCTTGGAGTGTCGGGTTACCCCTATGGCTACACCTTC. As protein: CASSTLGVSGYPYGYTF.

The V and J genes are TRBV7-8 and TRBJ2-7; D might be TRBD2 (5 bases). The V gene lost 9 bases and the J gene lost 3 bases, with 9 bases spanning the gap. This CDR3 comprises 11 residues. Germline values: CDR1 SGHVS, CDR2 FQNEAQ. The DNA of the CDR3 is TGTGCCAGTTCGGGGTACTACGAGCAGTACTTC. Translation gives CASSGYYEQYF. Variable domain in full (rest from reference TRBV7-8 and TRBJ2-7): GAGVSQSPRYKVAKRGQDVALRCDPISGHVSLFWYQQALGQGPEFLTYFQNEAQLDKSGLPSDRFFAERPEGSVSTLKIQRTQQEDSAVYLCASSGYYEQYFGPGTRLTVT.

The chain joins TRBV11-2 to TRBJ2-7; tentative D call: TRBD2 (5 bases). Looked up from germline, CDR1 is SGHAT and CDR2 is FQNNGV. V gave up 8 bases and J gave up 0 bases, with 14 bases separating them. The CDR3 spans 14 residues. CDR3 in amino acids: CASAEGRSSYEQYF. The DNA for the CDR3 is TGTGCCAGCGCCGAGGGTAGGAGCTCCTACGAGCAGTACTTC. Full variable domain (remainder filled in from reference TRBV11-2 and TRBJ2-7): EAGVAQSPRYKIIEKRQSVAFWCNPISGHATLYWYQQILGQGPKLLIQFQNNGVVDDSQLPKDRFSAERLKGVDSTLKIQPAKLEDSAVYLCASAEGRSSYEQYFGPGTRLTVT.

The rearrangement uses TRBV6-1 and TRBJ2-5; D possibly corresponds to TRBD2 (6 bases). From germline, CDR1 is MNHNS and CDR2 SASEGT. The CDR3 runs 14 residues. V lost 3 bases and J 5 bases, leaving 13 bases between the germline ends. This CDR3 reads CASSDGRGVETQYF. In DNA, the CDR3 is TGTGCCAGCAGTGATGGGCGGGGTGTCGAGACCCAGTACTTC.

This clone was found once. The CDR3 DNA reads TGTGCCAGCAGCTTGGAGAAGACTAGCGGGGCCACAGATACGCAGTATTTT. Amino acids: CASSLEKTSGATDTQYF. The chain combines TRBV5-8 with TRBJ2-3; 11 bases fit TRBD2. The CDR3 is 17 amino acids. Losses at the gene ends were 0 bases for V and 2 bases for J; bases not matched to a gene: 5. The germline V gene has CDR1 SGHTS and CDR2 YDEGEE.

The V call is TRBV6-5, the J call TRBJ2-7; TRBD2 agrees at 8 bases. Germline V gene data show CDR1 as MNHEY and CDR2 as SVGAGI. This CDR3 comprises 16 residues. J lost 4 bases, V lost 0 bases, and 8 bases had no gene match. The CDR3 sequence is CASSYSGLVSSYEQYF. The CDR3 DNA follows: TGTGCCAGCAGTTACTCGGGACTAGTCTCCTCTTACGAGCAGTACTTC.

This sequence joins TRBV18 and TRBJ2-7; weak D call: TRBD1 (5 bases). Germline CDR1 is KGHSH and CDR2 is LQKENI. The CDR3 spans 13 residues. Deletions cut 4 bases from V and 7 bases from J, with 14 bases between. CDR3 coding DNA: TGTGCCAGCTCACGGCAGGGTGATGGGGAGCAGTACTTC. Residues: CASSRQGDGEQYF.

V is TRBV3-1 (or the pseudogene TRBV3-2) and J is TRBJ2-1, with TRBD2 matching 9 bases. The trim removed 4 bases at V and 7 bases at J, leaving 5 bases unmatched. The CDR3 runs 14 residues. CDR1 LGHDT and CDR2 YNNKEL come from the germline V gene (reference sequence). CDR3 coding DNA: TGTGCCAGCAGCCCGCGGGGGGGTCAGAATGAGCAGTTCTTC. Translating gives CASSPRGGQNEQFF.

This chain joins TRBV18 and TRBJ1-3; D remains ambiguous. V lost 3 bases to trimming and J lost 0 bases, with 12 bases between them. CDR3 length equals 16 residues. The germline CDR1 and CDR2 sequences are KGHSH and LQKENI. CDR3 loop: CASSPMQQLSGNTIYF. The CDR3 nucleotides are TGTGCCAGCTCACCGATGCAACAGCTCTCTGGAAACACCATATATTTT.

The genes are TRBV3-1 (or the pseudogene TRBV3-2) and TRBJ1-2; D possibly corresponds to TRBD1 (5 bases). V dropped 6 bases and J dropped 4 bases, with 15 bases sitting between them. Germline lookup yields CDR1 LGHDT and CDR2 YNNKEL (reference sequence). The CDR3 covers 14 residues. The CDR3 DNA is TGTGCCAGCAGGACCTCGGGGGGGTTCTATGGCTACACCTTC. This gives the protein CASRTSGGFYGYTF.

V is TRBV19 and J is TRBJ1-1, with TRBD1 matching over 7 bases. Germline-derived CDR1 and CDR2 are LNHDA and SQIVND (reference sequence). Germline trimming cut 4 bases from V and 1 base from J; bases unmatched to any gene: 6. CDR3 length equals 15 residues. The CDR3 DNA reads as TGTGCCAGTAGTACAGGACAGGAAAAGAACACTGAAGCTTTCTTT. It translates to CASSTGQEKNTEAFF.